The following is a TCR beta chain sequence with its context. The CDR3 runs 18 residues. Germline CDR1 reads SGHDT; CDR2 reads YYEEEE. V lost 4 bases, J lost 0 bases, and 8 bases stayed unmatched. Enrolled during active infection, Seattle patients were then followed longitudinally. The data were taken from a study of blood T cell repertoires in COVID-19. Libraries were prepared by immunoSEQ multiplex PCR; TCRdb keeps only in-frame clonotypes and omits some of them. The table records around 300,000 clones, approximately 93% of them present only once. The rearrangement links TRBV5-6 to TRBJ1-6; 9 nucleotides match TRBD1. Material: peripheral blood. The receptor's source is a woman aged 25-40 years with COVID-19, enrolled during active disease. The CDR3 DNA reads as TGTGCCAGCAGCCCGGGACAGGGTTGGAGCTCCTATAATTCACCCCTCCACTTT. Translating it yields CASSPGQGWSSYNSPLHF. The whole variable domain, remainder taken from reference TRBV5-6 and TRBJ1-6, is DAGVTQSPTHLIKTRGQQVTLRCSPKSGHDTVSWYQQALGQGPQFIFQYYEEEERQRGNFPDRFSGHQFPNYSSELNVNALLLGDSALYLCASSPGQGWSSYNSPLHFGNGTRLTVT.